The sequence of this T cell receptor (beta chain) was determined in a study of T cells after yellow fever vaccination. General study findings and limits: Shared CD4/CD8 clonotypes were a small share, likely from convergent recombination. Reappearing after the booster were most of the clones from primary vaccination (roughly 96% CD4, 85% to 90% CD8).

This clonotype appeared many times. Its antigen remains unknown. In TCRdb, the 5' RACE reads were re-called with MiXCR into one record per CDR3 protein. The sample has tens of thousands of distinct CDR3 sequences, 6.5% to 9% seen once. The V end lost 2 bases, the J end lost 0 bases, and 11 bases lay between the germline ends. Per germline, CDR1 MNHEY and CDR2 SVGAGI. The CDR3 is 15 amino acids. The material sequenced was CD8+ T cells sorted from PBMCs, taken 15 days after the yellow fever booster vaccination. This chain connects TRBV6-5 to TRBJ2-7; tentatively, D is TRBD2 (6 bases). The clonotype comes from a man aged 30 to 39 who received the YFV17D yellow fever vaccine. The CDR3 spells CASSYGAGPSYEQYF. CDR3 DNA sequence: TGTGCCAGCAGTTACGGTGCGGGACCCTCCTACGAGCAGTACTTC.